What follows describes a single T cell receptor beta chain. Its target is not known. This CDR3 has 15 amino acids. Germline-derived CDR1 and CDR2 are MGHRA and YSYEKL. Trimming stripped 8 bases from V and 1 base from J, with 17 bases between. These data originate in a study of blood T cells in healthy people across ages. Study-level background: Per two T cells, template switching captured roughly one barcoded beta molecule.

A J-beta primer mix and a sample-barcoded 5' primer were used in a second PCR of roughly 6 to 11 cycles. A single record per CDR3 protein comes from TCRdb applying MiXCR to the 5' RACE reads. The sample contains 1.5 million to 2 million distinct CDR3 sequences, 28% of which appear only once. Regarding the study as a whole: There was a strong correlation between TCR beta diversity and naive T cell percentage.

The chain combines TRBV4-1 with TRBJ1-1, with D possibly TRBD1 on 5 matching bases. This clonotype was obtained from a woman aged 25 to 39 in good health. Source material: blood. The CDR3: CASARGPNPNTEAFF. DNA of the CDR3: TGCGCCAGCGCCCGGGGCCCGAACCCGAACACTGAAGCTTTCTTT.